These 10 T cell receptor beta chains share one sample of origin, sequenced in a study of CD8+ T cells in alopecia areata. The authors extracted RNA and reverse transcribed it into cDNA as the sequencing template. Using immunoSEQ multiplex PCR, the repertoire was profiled, and TCRdb retains in-frame clones only, with some absent. Of fewer than 15,000 clones listed, 65% to 70% were seen once; the top ten hold 7% to 8%. Treatment described: oral pan-JAK inhibitor, 5-10 mg twice daily. Obtained from alopecia areata patients were lesional scalp punch biopsies along with peripheral blood. The specimen was skin, collected at week 4, from a patient treated with tofacitinib. The receptors here all came from a human donor with alopecia areata.

The J gene is TRBJ1-1, the V gene TRBV29-1; D unresolved. This CDR3 comprises 14 residues. The V gene's germline CDR1 is SQVTM and CDR2 ANQGSEA. Trimming took 7 bases from V and 4 from J, leaving 19 bases between them. This CDR3 reads CSGEMWQDGTEAFF. Here the CDR3 DNA reads TGCAGCGGTGAGATGTGGCAGGATGGCACTGAAGCTTTCTTT. The variable domain in full, completed from reference TRBV29-1 and TRBJ1-1, reads SAVISQKPSRDICQRGTSLTIQCQVDSQVTMMFWYRQQPGQSLTLIATANQGSEATYESGFVIDKFPISRPNLTFSTLTVSNMSPEDSSIYLCSGEMWQDGTEAFFGQGTRLTVV.

This chain joins TRBV6-6 and TRBJ1-2; unclear D gene. Trimming took off 0 bases at V and 6 bases at J, with 11 bases between the two ends. The CDR3 spans 14 residues. Germline CDR1 and CDR2: MNHNY and SVGAGI (reference sequence). DNA for the CDR3: TGTGCCAGCAGTTACTCGAAGAGGGTAAATGGCTACACCTTC. Amino acid sequence: CASSYSKRVNGYTF.

This chain links TRBV5-1 with TRBJ2-7; D may be TRBD2 (5 bases). V dropped 0 bases and J dropped 7 bases, with 14 bases sitting between them. The CDR3 sequence is 14 residues long. Germline loops: CDR1 SGHRS, CDR2 YFSETQ. The DNA of the CDR3 is TGCGCCAGCAGCTTGGGGGCACGTTCGGGGGAGCAGTACTTC. Translating it yields CASSLGARSGEQYF. Complete variable domain (other parts from reference TRBV5-1 and TRBJ2-7): KAGVTQTPRYLIKTRGQQVTLSCSPISGHRSVSWYQQTPGQGLQFLFEYFSETQRNKGNFPGRFSGRQFSNSRSEMNVSTLELGDSALYLCASSLGARSGEQYFGPGTRLTVT.

The genes are TRBV4-2 and TRBJ2-3, with TRBD2 identical over 11 bases. Germline V CDR1 and CDR2: LGHNA, YNFKEQ. This CDR3 contains 17 residues. The ends lost 0 bases at V and 2 bases at J; junction bases unmatched: 4. The CDR3: CASSQEVLAGATDTQYF. In DNA, the CDR3 is TGTGCCAGCAGCCAAGAAGTACTAGCGGGGGCCACAGATACGCAGTATTTT.

The chain joins TRBV28 to TRBJ2-7; D is uncertain. CDR1 MDHEN and CDR2 SYDVKM come from the germline V gene. The V and J ends lost 0 bases and 3 bases respectively, with 6 bases between them. CDR3 size: 13 residues. The CDR3 protein is CASSLWGSYEQYF. In DNA form, the CDR3 reads TGTGCCAGCAGTTTATGGGGCAGCTACGAGCAGTACTTC.

This sequence joins TRBV18 and TRBJ2-5, with no clear D. The CDR3 sequence is 14 residues long. Germline V gene lookup returns CDR1 KGHSH and CDR2 LQKENI. Trimming removed 3 bases at V and 2 bases at J, with 10 bases between. CDR3 coding DNA: TGTGCCAGCTCACCCCAAGATTTTCAAGAGACCCAGTACTTC. This sequence encodes CASSPQDFQETQYF.

V is TRBV10-3 and J is TRBJ2-1; D call uncertain. Trimming cost V 6 bases and J 8 bases, with 17 bases left between them. In germline, CDR1 is ENHRY, CDR2 SYGVKD. CDR3 length: 14 amino acids. CDR3 amino acids: CAISEPPLLDEQFF. The CDR3 region has the DNA TGTGCCATCAGCGAGCCCCCCCTTCTAGATGAGCAGTTCTTC.

The sample holds one count of this clone. At one end the junction does not follow the germline gene, possibly because of a read error. Different DNA sequences within this sample yield the same CDR3. The chain combines TRBV6-5 with TRBJ1-2; no firm D call. The CDR3 contains 12 residues. CDR1 is MNHEY and CDR2 is SVGAGI in the germline V gene. The CDR3 DNA follows: TGCGCCAGCAGTAACTCACCGGGGGGCTACACCTTC. Its protein is CASSNSPGGYTF.

The chain recombines TRBV6-1 with TRBJ2-3; D unclear. In germline, CDR1 is MNHNS, CDR2 SASEGT. The CDR3 totals 14 residues. V shed 2 bases and J shed 5 bases, with 11 bases lying between them. CDR3 loop: CASSERGWRDTQYF. Here the CDR3 DNA reads TGTGCCAGCAGTGAAAGAGGCTGGAGAGATACGCAGTATTTT.

This rearrangement joins TRBV6-5 to TRBJ1-1, with 7 bases that match TRBD1. Germline V lookup: CDR1 MNHEY, CDR2 SVGAGI. Losses at the gene ends were 0 bases for V and 6 bases for J; bases not matched to a gene: 10. This CDR3 is 16 amino acids long. The CDR3 here is CASSYSRGQRGPEAFF. The CDR3 nucleotides are TGTGCCAGCAGTTACTCGAGGGGGCAAAGGGGCCCTGAAGCTTTCTTT.